This T cell receptor beta chain originates from a study of blood T cell repertoires in COVID-19. Study-level information: COVID-19 samples, acute and convalescent, were from the United States, Italy and Spain. PBMCs, B-cell-depleted T cells, or T cells were the source of the cDNA or gDNA that made up the material.

As originally analysed: Researchers report that nucleated cell counts were estimated from reference gene primer amplification. Libraries were prepared by immunoSEQ multiplex PCR; TCRdb keeps only in-frame clonotypes and omits some of them. D and trimming come from the DNA, and the V and J calls and clone size come from that table. The data contain 140,000 or so clones, roughly 84% of them seen just once; the ten biggest clones take up roughly 8%. Per the germline V gene, CDR1 is MNHNS and CDR2 is SASEGT. This CDR3 has 15 residues. The V end lost 1 base, the J end lost 0 bases, and 4 bases lay between the germline ends.

The J gene is TRBJ1-6, the V gene TRBV6-1, with D uncertain. The sequencing sample was made of peripheral blood. The clonotype originates from a human donor in a cohort sampled during active COVID-19. DNA for the CDR3: TGTGCCAGCAGTGAAGACTCCTCCTATAATTCACCCCTCCACTTT. Residues: CASSEDSSYNSPLHF.